These 32 T cell receptor beta chains were all obtained from the same sample, sequenced in a study of T cell repertoires in cytomegalovirus infection. TCRdb itself ran the reads through MiXCR, one entry per CDR3 protein. The repertoire holds some 560,000 distinct CDR3 sequences, with under 45% as singletons. The antigens for these receptors are not known. The source was cultured PBMCs, collected from culture after CMV antigen stimulation. Receptor source: a human donor in good health (CMV status not recorded). Some clones in this sample may be carry-over from other donors' samples.

This clonotype was seen repeatedly, ten times or more. The chain links TRBV7-2 to TRBJ2-2; 8 bases line up with TRBD2. The V and J ends lost 2 bases and 5 bases, in that order; junction bases with no gene match: 4. Per germline, CDR1 SGHTA and CDR2 FQGNSA. The CDR3 is 15 amino acids. The CDR3 DNA sequence: TGTGCCAGCAGCTTAACGGGGGGGCCGACCGGGGAGCTGTTTTTT. Translation gives CASSLTGGPTGELFF.

The J gene is TRBJ1-2, the V gene TRBV10-3; 8 positions agree with TRBD1. Germline V lookup: CDR1 ENHRY, CDR2 SYGVKD. Unmatched junction bases numbered 17, after V lost 11 bases and J lost 3 bases. The length of the CDR3 is 16 residues. The DNA for the CDR3 is TGTGCCGCCTCAGGCACAGACAGGGGATATGACTATGGCTACACCTTC. This translates into CAASGTDRGYDYGYTF.

The chain carries TRBV11-3 and TRBJ2-2; D gene uncertain. The germline gives CDR1 SGHNT, CDR2 YENEEA. CDR3 length: 12 amino acids. Trimming pared 5 bases from V and 8 bases from J, leaving 9 bases between. CDR3 residues: CASSPMTGELFF. In nucleotides, the CDR3 is TGTGCCAGCAGCCCAATGACAGGGGAGCTGTTTTTT.

The sample holds a few counts of this clonotype. This chain connects TRBV19 to TRBJ1-1; 7 bases map to TRBD1. CDR1 is LNHDA, CDR2 SQIVND, per germline (reference sequence). Unmatched junction bases numbered 14, after V lost 9 bases and J lost 4 bases. The CDR3 runs to 15 residues. The CDR3 reads CARGRARQGCTEAFF. The DNA of the CDR3 is TGTGCCAGGGGTCGGGCTCGACAGGGTTGCACTGAAGCTTTCTTT.

This clonotype was counted a few times. The V gene is TRBV6-2 or TRBV6-3, the J gene TRBJ1-2, with a weak D call TRBD1 (6 bases). CDR1 is MNHEY and CDR2 is SVGEGT in the germline V gene. V was pared by 5 bases and J by 7 bases, with 14 bases between. The CDR3 totals 13 residues. The CDR3 bases are TGTGCCAGCAGTACGTACAGGGTCGGTGGCTACACCTTC. Its protein is CASSTYRVGGYTF.

This clonotype was seen only a few times. The chain couples TRBV7-2 to TRBJ2-3; 9 bases match TRBD2. Germline V lookup: CDR1 SGHTA, CDR2 FQGNSA. This CDR3 spans 17 amino acids. V shed 1 base and J 2 bases; nucleotides not matched to a gene: 7. The CDR3, as DNA: TGTGCCAGCAGCTTAGTAGGTAGCGGGGGTTACACAGATACGCAGTATTTT. It yields the protein CASSLVGSGGYTDTQYF.

This clonotype showed up just a few times. The V call is TRBV7-2, the J call TRBJ1-3, with D unresolved. The CDR3 is 13 amino acids. V was pared by 3 bases and J by 4 bases, with 7 bases between. Germline assignment: CDR1 SGHTA and CDR2 FQGNSA. CDR3 bases: TGTGCCAGCAGCTTTACAGAGGGAAACACCATATATTTT. Translated: CASSFTEGNTIYF.

This clonotype occurred a few times. The genes are TRBV19 and TRBJ1-1; D possibly corresponds to TRBD1 (5 bases). V dropped 9 bases and J dropped 2 bases, with 7 bases sitting between them. The CDR3 has 11 residues. Germline values: CDR1 LNHDA, CDR2 SQIVND (reference sequence). CDR3 in DNA: TGTGCCAGGACAGTAAACACTGAAGCTTTCTTT. It encodes CARTVNTEAFF. Complete variable domain (other parts from reference TRBV19 and TRBJ1-1): DGGITQSPKYLFRKEGQNVTLSCEQNLNHDAMYWYRQDPGQGLRLIYYSQIVNDFQKGDIAEGYSVSREKKESFPLTVTSAQKNPTAFYLCARTVNTEAFFGQGTRLTVV.

This clonotype appeared many times. This rearrangement joins TRBV7-2 to TRBJ1-1, with unresolved D. Deletions cut 1 base from V and 9 bases from J, with 12 bases between. Germline CDR1 is SGHTA and CDR2 is FQGNSA. CDR3 length equals 13 residues. For the CDR3, the DNA is TGTGCCAGCAGCTTAGGTAAACCGACACAAGCTTTCTTT. This codes for CASSLGKPTQAFF.

This clonotype was counted only a few times. This sequence joins TRBV7-2 and TRBJ1-2; tentative D call: TRBD1 (5 bases). The germline gives CDR1 SGHTA, CDR2 FQGNSA. V dropped 5 bases and J dropped 4 bases, with 17 bases sitting between them. The CDR3 is 15 amino acids. The CDR3 region is CASSLEAQGLYGYTF. For the CDR3, the DNA is TGTGCCAGCAGCCTAGAGGCCCAGGGACTCTATGGCTACACCTTC.

This clonotype was picked up a small number of times. The rearrangement uses TRBV12-3 or TRBV12-4 and TRBJ2-3; maybe TRBD2 (5 bases). This CDR3 is 15 amino acids long. The V gene lost 3 bases and the J gene lost 0 bases, with 10 bases spanning the gap. CDR3 in amino acids: CASSFGDYSTDTQYF. The CDR3 DNA follows: TGTGCCAGCAGTTTTGGAGACTATAGCACAGATACGCAGTATTTT.

The V call is TRBV6-5, the J call TRBJ1-4; tentative D call: TRBD1 (5 bases). The ends were cut back, 6 bases at V and 5 bases at J, with 13 bases in the middle. Looked up from germline, CDR1 is MNHEY and CDR2 is SVGAGI. The CDR3 length is 14 residues. The DNA of the CDR3 is TGTGCCAGCAGCTGGGACCGAGTGAATGAAAAACTGTTTTTT. This encodes CASSWDRVNEKLFF.

The CDR3 reads CASSPRDGEQFF. The CDR3 coding sequence is TGTGCCAGCAGCCCCCGGGACGGTGAGCAGTTCTTC. This rearrangement joins TRBV7-6 to TRBJ2-1, with D tentatively TRBD1 or TRBD2 (5 bases each). This CDR3 has 12 residues. The germline V and J ends were trimmed by 5 bases and 9 bases, with 11 bases remaining between them. Germline-derived CDR1 and CDR2 are SGHVS and FNYEAQ.

This clonotype appeared a few times. V gene TRBV7-2 combines with J gene TRBJ2-3; 9 nucleotides line up with TRBD2. With V trimmed by 1 base and J by 6 bases, 14 bases remained unmatched. The CDR3 is 18 amino acids. Germline V gene data show CDR1 as SGHTA and CDR2 as FQGNSA. The DNA of the CDR3 is TGTGCCAGCAGCTTAGTGGCTAGCGGGAAAACCGGGCGGGATACGCAGTATTTT. Protein: CASSLVASGKTGRDTQYF.

V usage is TRBV2 and J usage is TRBJ2-1; the D is unclear. V was cut by 4 bases and J by 4 bases, with 8 bases left in between. The CDR3 sequence is 13 residues long. The germline V gene has CDR1 SNHLY and CDR2 FYNNEI. CDR3 nucleotide sequence: TGTGCCAGCAGTGGTTCCCTATACAATGAGCAGTTCTTC. Amino acid sequence: CASSGSLYNEQFF.

The J gene is TRBJ2-2, the V gene TRBV30; TRBD1 agrees at 7 bases. The length of the CDR3 is 14 residues. V trimming: 2 bases; J trimming: 6 bases; junction bases outside the gene matches: 6. Germline V gene lookup returns CDR1 GTSNPN and CDR2 SVGIG (reference sequence). This CDR3 is CAWSLTGESGELFF. The CDR3 DNA sequence: TGTGCCTGGAGTCTCACAGGGGAGTCCGGGGAGCTGTTTTTT.

This clonotype came up a few times. This sequence joins TRBV7-8 and TRBJ2-2; TRBD2 matches at 12 bases. Trimming at V came to 1 base and at J to 6 bases, leaving 6 bases not matched to a gene. CDR1 and CDR2 (germline): SGHVS, FQNEAQ. The length of the CDR3 is 17 residues. CDR3 sequence reads: CASSLGGTSGFSGELFF. CDR3 nucleotides: TGTGCCAGCAGCTTAGGTGGGACTAGCGGGTTCTCCGGGGAGCTGTTTTTT.

This clonotype showed up just a few times. The rearrangement uses TRBV12-3 or TRBV12-4 and TRBJ2-1; weak D call: TRBD2 (7 bases). Trimming took 7 bases from V and 7 from J, leaving 20 bases between them. CDR3 length: 15 residues. The CDR3: CASTPRLGGTNEQFF. CDR3 coding DNA: TGTGCCAGCACCCCGCGGTTGGGGGGGACAAATGAGCAGTTCTTC.

The J gene is TRBJ2-1, the V gene TRBV6-2 or TRBV6-3, with TRBD1 matching 10 bases. CDR1 is MNHEY, CDR2 SVGEGT, per germline. J lost 8 bases, V lost 6 bases, and 7 bases had no gene match. This CDR3 region has 14 residues. The CDR3 loop reads CASRRGTGVYEQFF. The DNA of the CDR3 is TGTGCCAGCAGACGCGGGACAGGGGTCTATGAGCAGTTCTTC.

The chain carries TRBV10-3 and TRBJ2-3; a weak D match, TRBD2 (5 bases). V was pared by 5 bases and J by 2 bases, with 11 bases between. The germline gives CDR1 ENHRY, CDR2 SYGVKD. The CDR3 contains 14 residues. CDR3: CAISLGLFTDTQYF. The CDR3 region has the DNA TGTGCCATCAGTCTCGGACTTTTCACAGATACGCAGTATTTT.

This clonotype was counted between two and nine times. This chain links TRBV7-8 with TRBJ1-5, with unresolved D. V dropped 5 bases and J dropped 1 base, with 9 bases sitting between them. Germline V gene data show CDR1 as SGHVS and CDR2 as FQNEAQ. The CDR3 covers 14 residues. The CDR3 DNA follows: TGTGCCAGCAGCATTAGACGGAGCAATCAGCCCCAGCATTTT. Protein sequence: CASSIRRSNQPQHF. Using reference TRBV7-8 and TRBJ1-5 for the parts outside the CDR3, the full variable domain is GAGVSQSPRYKVAKRGQDVALRCDPISGHVSLFWYQQALGQGPEFLTYFQNEAQLDKSGLPSDRFFAERPEGSVSTLKIQRTQQEDSAVYLCASSIRRSNQPQHFGDGTRLSIL.

The rearrangement uses TRBV3-1 and TRBJ2-6; TRBD2 might be the D (6 bases). In germline, CDR1 is LGHDT, CDR2 YNNKEL (reference sequence). The CDR3 length is 15 residues. Between the trimmed V and J ends, which lost 1 base and 5 bases, there was a span of 9 bases. The CDR3 spells CASSQGAGRANVLTF. The CDR3 DNA sequence: TGTGCCAGCAGCCAAGGCGCGGGAAGGGCCAACGTCCTGACTTTC. The full variable domain, with the rest looked up from reference TRBV3-1 and TRBJ2-6, is DTAVSQTPKYLVTQMGNDKSIKCEQNLGHDTMYWYKQDSKKFLKIMFSYNNKELIINETVPNRFSPKSPDKAHLNLHINSLELGDSAVYFCASSQGAGRANVLTFGAGSRLTVL.

This clonotype was seen only a few times. The chain carries TRBV12-3 or TRBV12-4 and TRBJ1-5; D is unclear. The CDR3 is made up of 15 amino acids. Trimming stripped 5 bases from V and 4 bases from J, with 15 bases between. CDR3 DNA sequence: TGTGCCAGCAGTCCCGCCGGGCCGGGAAATCAGCCCCAGCATTTT. Protein sequence: CASSPAGPGNQPQHF.

The chain recombines TRBV12-3 or TRBV12-4 with TRBJ1-2, with D possibly TRBD1 on 6 matching bases. The CDR3 spans 12 residues. V was shortened by 10 bases and J by 10 bases, with 19 bases between the two germline ends. CDR3 nucleotides: TGTGCCACAAGAACAGGGAATCGTGTCTACACCTTC. Translating gives CATRTGNRVYTF.

This chain uses TRBV5-4 with TRBJ1-2; D is perhaps TRBD1 (6 bases). Trimming took off 3 bases at V and 3 bases at J, with 33 bases between the two ends. CDR1 is SGHNT and CDR2 is YYREEE in the germline V gene (reference sequence). The CDR3 covers 21 residues. CDR3 loop: CASSSRGGGQRAVPPHYGYTF. CDR3 nucleotide sequence: TGTGCCAGCAGCTCCCGGGGGGGAGGACAGCGGGCCGTTCCCCCCCACTATGGCTACACCTTC.

The sample holds a few counts of this clonotype. The chain couples TRBV2 to TRBJ2-1; 11 nucleotides line up with TRBD2. This CDR3 contains 15 residues. V was pared by 7 bases and J by 5 bases, with 7 bases of the junction left unmatched. Looked up from germline, CDR1 is SNHLY and CDR2 is FYNNEI. The CDR3 reads CASISLGLADNEQFF. CDR3 coding DNA: TGTGCCAGCATCTCCCTGGGACTAGCGGACAATGAGCAGTTCTTC.

This clonotype has a handful of counts. The rearrangement joins TRBV15 to TRBJ1-4; D remains unclear. The CDR3 covers 14 residues. With 3 bases removed from V and 7 bases from J, the gap between germline ends came to 12 bases. The germline gives CDR1 LNHNV, CDR2 YYDKDF (reference sequence). CDR3 region: CATSSGFEGEKLFF. CDR3 DNA: TGTGCCACCAGCAGCGGCTTCGAAGGTGAAAAACTGTTTTTT.

V gene TRBV7-2 combines with J gene TRBJ1-5, with D hard to call. Per the germline V gene, CDR1 is SGHTA and CDR2 is FQGNSA. This CDR3 comprises 15 residues. V was pared by 3 bases and J by 0 bases, with 9 bases between. The CDR3 DNA sequence: TGTGCCAGCAGCTTCAGAGGTCTTAGCAATCAGCCCCAGCATTTT. It yields the protein CASSFRGLSNQPQHF.

This rearrangement joins TRBV15 to TRBJ1-6; possible D gene TRBD1, 5 bases. The CDR3 has 18 amino acids. Germline CDR1 reads LNHNV; CDR2 reads YYDKDF (reference sequence). V lost 0 bases, J lost 4 bases, and 16 bases lay in between. The CDR3 here is CATSRDISRGQYNSPLHF. CDR3 nucleotides: TGTGCCACCAGCAGAGATATCTCGAGGGGCCAGTATAATTCACCCCTCCACTTT.

The chain is built from TRBV6-1 and TRBJ2-1; 7 nucleotides align to TRBD2. The length of the CDR3 is 13 residues. Germline V gene sequence: CDR1 MNHNS, CDR2 SASEGT. Trimming cost V 7 bases and J 10 bases; bases outside gene matches: 10. In DNA form, the CDR3 reads TGTGCCAGCACTTGGGGGGAGGGAAGGGAGCAGTTCTTC. This translates into CASTWGEGREQFF.

This chain links TRBV19 with TRBJ1-5; the D is unclear. Germline CDR1 reads LNHDA; CDR2 reads SQIVND (reference sequence). The CDR3 consists of 15 residues. Trimming cost V 4 bases and J 3 bases, with 13 bases left between them. The CDR3 sequence: CASSTSGTYNQPQHF. In DNA, the CDR3 is TGTGCCAGTAGTACGTCGGGAACTTACAATCAGCCCCAGCATTTT.

Comments on this clonotype: The junction departs from germline at one end; a sequencing error may be responsible. The chain couples TRBV6-8 to TRBJ1-5, with D possibly matching TRBD1 (5 bases). Germline CDR1 is MNHGY and CDR2 is SAAAGT. The CDR3 loop spans 11 amino acids. CDR3 region: CASSAIGATNF. The CDR3, as DNA: TGTGCCAGCAGTGCTATCGGGGCCACGAATTTT.